This TCR beta chain appears in the sequencing data of a study of identical twins. General study findings and limits: While abundant cord blood beta clonotypes carried fewer insertions, memory repertoires showed no such pattern. Excess sharing by twins proved weaker in beta out-of-frame sequences.

In germline, CDR1 is ENHRY, CDR2 SYGVKD. This CDR3 has 14 residues. Trimming shortened V by 6 bases and J by 3 bases, and 15 bases separated the two germline ends. TCRdb fed the 5' RACE reads into MiXCR, producing one record per CDR3 protein. The sample shows about 700,000 distinct CDR3 sequences, under 9% of them seen only once. This clonotype was detected only a few times. The target antigen is unknown. This sample also appeared in a second study, on yellow fever vaccine responses in identical twins. That publication notes: On the reported evidence, twins' vaccine T cell responses seemed partly convergent and partly personalized.

The source of this sequence is a woman between 18 and 29 years old in good health. The sequencing input was PBMCs. The chain joins TRBV10-3 to TRBJ2-7; D gene unclear. This CDR3 is CAIRKQAQDYEQYF. The CDR3 DNA sequence: TGTGCCATCAGAAAACAAGCTCAGGACTACGAGCAGTACTTC.